The 23 T cell receptor beta chains reported below all come from one sample, sequenced in a study of T-cell memory formation after mild COVID-19. TCRdb analysed the 5' RACE reads with MiXCR anew, one entry per CDR3 protein. The sample contains under 300,000 distinct CDR3 sequences, approximately 19% of which appear only once. The sequenced sample consisted of PBMCs or a T cell subset sorted from them (not recorded which). These receptors were obtained from a man between 18 and 29 years old who had mild COVID-19 (a few samples of this study predate the infection). Cell type and time point are not known.

This clonotype was counted between two and nine times. V is TRBV4-1 and J is TRBJ2-1; TRBD2 aligns across 9 bases. Germline trimming cut 5 bases from V and 7 bases from J; bases unmatched to any gene: 6. Germline V gene lookup returns CDR1 MGHRA and CDR2 YSYEKL. This CDR3 is 14 amino acids long. Here the CDR3 DNA reads TGCGCCAGCAGCGTTAGCGGGGGCTTTAATGAGCAGTTCTTC. Translating it yields CASSVSGGFNEQFF.

This clonotype was seen many times. V and J are TRBV7-2 and TRBJ2-7, with TRBD2 matching over 7 bases. Unmatched junction bases numbered 8, after V lost 6 bases and J lost 0 bases. The CDR3 contains 15 residues. Germline V gene lookup returns CDR1 SGHTA and CDR2 FQGNSA. CDR3 in DNA: TGTGCCAGCAGTCCGAGCGGGAAGAGCTCCTACGAGCAGTACTTC. Translating it yields CASSPSGKSSYEQYF. Full variable domain (rest looked up from reference TRBV7-2 and TRBJ2-7): GAGVSQSPSNKVTEKGKDVELRCDPISGHTALYWYRQSLGQGLEFLIYFQGNSAPDKSGLPSDRFSAERTGGSVSTLTIQRTQQEDSAVYLCASSPSGKSSYEQYFGPGTRLTVT.

The rearrangement uses TRBV20-1 and TRBJ2-3; 11 bases map to TRBD2. The CDR3 extends over 16 amino acids. The junction had 7 bases not matched to a gene; V was cut back by 3 bases and J by 2 bases. Germline-derived CDR1 and CDR2 are DFQATT and SNEGSKA (reference sequence). CDR3 DNA: TGCAGTGCTAGGTCGGGGGGACTAGCGGTCACAGATACGCAGTATTTT. Its protein product is CSARSGGLAVTDTQYF.

This clonotype was counted between two and nine times. The rearrangement links TRBV9 to TRBJ2-2; TRBD2 agrees at 11 bases. From germline, CDR1 is SGDLS and CDR2 YYNGEE. After removal of 4 bases from V and 5 bases from J, the junction contained 7 bases not matched to a gene. This CDR3 has 16 amino acids. The CDR3 DNA is TGTGCCAGCAGCTCCAGACTAGCGGGGTATACCGGGGAGCTGTTTTTT. Translation: CASSSRLAGYTGELFF.

The rearrangement uses TRBV6-1 and TRBJ2-3, with D maybe TRBD1 (5 bases). Germline CDR1 and CDR2: MNHNS and SASEGT. V gave up 1 base and J gave up 2 bases, with 7 bases separating them. The CDR3 is 14 amino acids. DNA for the CDR3: TGTGCCAGCAGTGAAGGGACACACACAGATACGCAGTATTTT. It translates to CASSEGTHTDTQYF.

The rearrangement links TRBV4-2 to TRBJ2-3; D call uncertain. The CDR3 runs to 16 residues. Germline V gene sequence: CDR1 LGHNA, CDR2 YNFKEQ. V was trimmed by 1 base and J by 2 bases, leaving 13 bases between them. The CDR3 nucleotides read TGTGCCAGCAGCCAAGGAGTTCCTTCCCTCACAGATACGCAGTATTTT. Amino acid sequence: CASSQGVPSLTDTQYF.

The rearrangement links TRBV7-9 to TRBJ1-5, with 8 bases fitting TRBD1. Unmatched junction bases numbered 2, after V lost 4 bases and J lost 3 bases. CDR1 SEHNR and CDR2 FQNEAQ come from the germline V gene (reference sequence). The CDR3 is made up of 14 amino acids. This CDR3 is CASSWTGPNQPQHF. The CDR3 DNA is TGTGCCAGCAGCTGGACAGGGCCCAATCAGCCCCAGCATTTT. The full variable domain, rest sourced from reference TRBV7-9 and TRBJ1-5, is DTGVSQNPRHKITKRGQNVTFRCDPISEHNRLYWYRQTLGQGPEFLTYFQNEAQLEKSRLLSDRFSAERPKGSFSTLEIQRTEQGDSAMYLCASSWTGPNQPQHFGDGTRLSIL.

The chain carries TRBV5-1 and TRBJ2-5; 8 bases are a match to TRBD1. CDR1 and CDR2 from the germline V gene are SGHRS and YFSETQ. The CDR3 loop spans 13 amino acids. V shed 5 bases and J 4 bases; nucleotides not matched to a gene: 4. The CDR3 spells CASRTGGGETQYF. CDR3 nucleotide sequence: TGCGCCAGCAGAACAGGGGGAGGAGAGACCCAGTACTTC.

This clonotype was counted at least ten times. The V gene is TRBV3-1, the J gene TRBJ1-2; D not certain. Germline V gene data show CDR1 as LGHDT and CDR2 as YNNKEL (reference sequence). V lost 3 bases and J lost 4, with 6 bases in between. The CDR3 is 12 residues long. CDR3: CASSHALYGYTF. The CDR3 region has the DNA TGTGCCAGCAGCCACGCGCTCTATGGCTACACCTTC.

This clonotype occurred many times. The gene calls are TRBV12-3 or TRBV12-4 and TRBJ2-5; TRBD2 is a possible D gene (5 bases). CDR3 length: 12 residues. V lost 6 bases to trimming and J lost 2 bases, with 7 bases between them. This CDR3 reads CASRTGQETQYF. The CDR3 nucleotides are TGTGCCAGCAGAACGGGGCAAGAGACCCAGTACTTC.

This clonotype has a count of ten or more. The rearrangement uses TRBV9 and TRBJ1-1; possibly TRBD1 for D (6 bases). V lost 4 bases to trimming and J lost 5 bases, with 18 bases between them. The germline gives CDR1 SGDLS, CDR2 YYNGEE. This CDR3 is 15 amino acids long. The CDR3 DNA reads as TGTGCCAGCAGCCCAACAAGGGGGGCCCTTACTGAAGCTTTCTTT. This codes for CASSPTRGALTEAFF.

This clonotype was counted a few times. Mismatch with germline at one junction end may stem from a read error. The rearrangement uses TRBV7-9 and TRBJ2-5; the D gene is possibly TRBD2 (6 bases). In germline, CDR1 is SEHNR, CDR2 FQNEAQ (reference sequence). CDR3 length: 11 residues. CDR3 region: CASSSGEAQYF. For the CDR3, the DNA is TGTGCCAGCAGCTCGGGAGAGGCCCAGTACTTC.

The chain recombines TRBV5-1 with TRBJ1-1; the D gene is possibly TRBD1 (6 bases). Trimming stripped 4 bases from V and 3 bases from J, with 16 bases between. Per the germline V gene, CDR1 is SGHRS and CDR2 is YFSETQ. The CDR3 loop spans 15 amino acids. In nucleotides, the CDR3 is TGCGCCAGCAGCCATCACAGGGTCGAGGACACTGAAGCTTTCTTT. Its protein product is CASSHHRVEDTEAFF.

The chain uses TRBV5-1 and TRBJ2-1; 14 nucleotides align to TRBD2. This CDR3 is built from 16 residues. The germline gives CDR1 SGHRS, CDR2 YFSETQ. Losses at the gene ends were 4 bases for V and 2 bases for J; bases not matched to a gene: 2. DNA of the CDR3: TGCGCCAGCAGCCGACTAGCGGGGGGGCCCTACAATGAGCAGTTCTTC. It translates to CASSRLAGGPYNEQFF.

The genes are TRBV9 and TRBJ2-7; possible D gene TRBD2, 6 bases. V lost 0 bases and J 2 bases, leaving 9 bases between the germline ends. Looked up from germline, CDR1 is SGDLS and CDR2 is YYNGEE. The CDR3 runs 14 residues. In nucleotides, the CDR3 is TGTGCCAGCAGCGTAGTTAGCGGCCCCTACGAGCAGTACTTC. It is translated as CASSVVSGPYEQYF.

The rearrangement joins TRBV7-9 to TRBJ2-1, with D possibly called TRBD1 or TRBD2 (5 bases each). Trimming pared 1 base from V and 6 bases from J, leaving 16 bases between. Germline values: CDR1 SEHNR, CDR2 FQNEAQ (reference sequence). There are 16 residues in the CDR3. CDR3 sequence reads: CASSLVQGRTFNEQFF. In nucleotides, the CDR3 is TGTGCCAGCAGCTTAGTTCAGGGTAGGACTTTCAATGAGCAGTTCTTC. Filled out from reference TRBV7-9 and TRBJ2-1, the complete variable domain reads DTGVSQNPRHKITKRGQNVTFRCDPISEHNRLYWYRQTLGQGPEFLTYFQNEAQLEKSRLLSDRFSAERPKGSFSTLEIQRTEQGDSAMYLCASSLVQGRTFNEQFFGPGTRLTVL.

V is TRBV6-2 or TRBV6-3 and J is TRBJ2-7; D is undetermined. The ends were cut back, 3 bases at V and 3 bases at J, with 12 bases in the middle. This CDR3 contains 14 residues. The V gene's germline CDR1 is MNHEY and CDR2 SVGEGT. Here the CDR3 DNA reads TGTGCCAGCAGTTATAGTGGAGAGAGCTACGAGCAGTACTTC. It is translated as CASSYSGESYEQYF.

The J gene is TRBJ2-1, the V gene TRBV7-2; D may be TRBD1 or TRBD2 (6 bases each). Germline V CDR1 and CDR2: SGHTA, FQGNSA. This CDR3 has 13 residues. V gave up 5 bases and J gave up 8 bases, with 13 bases separating them. The CDR3 protein is CASSRSGAYEQFF. CDR3 sequence (DNA): TGTGCCAGCAGCCGGTCGGGGGCATATGAGCAGTTCTTC.

The genes are TRBV18 and TRBJ2-5, with D unresolved. Germline V gene lookup returns CDR1 KGHSH and CDR2 LQKENI. CDR3 length: 16 amino acids. V gave up 2 bases and J gave up 1 base, with 14 bases separating them. In DNA form, the CDR3 reads TGTGCCAGCTCACCATCTTCCGGCGGCAGCCAAGAGACCCAGTACTTC. Protein sequence: CASSPSSGGSQETQYF.

This chain joins TRBV5-1 and TRBJ1-1, with 10 bases identical to TRBD1. The germline V gene has CDR1 SGHRS and CDR2 YFSETQ. The ends lost 4 bases at V and 3 bases at J; junction bases unmatched: 6. The CDR3 loop spans 15 amino acids. The CDR3 region has the DNA TGCGCCAGCAGCCAGACAGGGGGCTCGTACACTGAAGCTTTCTTT. Its translation: CASSQTGGSYTEAFF.

In its sample, this clonotype was seen a few times. The rearrangement links TRBV7-8 to TRBJ2-3; TRBD1 matches at 8 bases. With V trimmed by 7 bases and J by 1 base, 4 bases remained unmatched. Germline CDR1 is SGHVS and CDR2 is FQNEAQ. CDR3 length equals 14 residues. As DNA, the CDR3 is TGTGCCAGCACCAGGGGGCTGCGCACAGATACGCAGTATTTT. Translation gives CASTRGLRTDTQYF.

This clonotype was seen repeatedly, ten times or more. The chain employs TRBV12-3 or TRBV12-4 and TRBJ1-6; D is undetermined. CDR3 length: 13 amino acids. V was clipped by 2 bases and J by 10 bases, with 9 bases between them. The CDR3 spells CASSLIGESPLHF. The CDR3 DNA is TGTGCCAGCAGTTTAATCGGAGAGTCACCCCTCCACTTT.

V usage is TRBV5-1 and J usage is TRBJ2-6; D is possibly TRBD1 (6 bases). V lost 5 bases, J lost 3 bases, and 12 bases lay in between. Germline V gene data show CDR1 as SGHRS and CDR2 as YFSETQ. The CDR3 is 15 amino acids. The CDR3 spells CASRATGYGANVLTF. The CDR3 region has the DNA TGCGCCAGCAGAGCAACAGGGTATGGGGCCAACGTCCTGACTTTC.